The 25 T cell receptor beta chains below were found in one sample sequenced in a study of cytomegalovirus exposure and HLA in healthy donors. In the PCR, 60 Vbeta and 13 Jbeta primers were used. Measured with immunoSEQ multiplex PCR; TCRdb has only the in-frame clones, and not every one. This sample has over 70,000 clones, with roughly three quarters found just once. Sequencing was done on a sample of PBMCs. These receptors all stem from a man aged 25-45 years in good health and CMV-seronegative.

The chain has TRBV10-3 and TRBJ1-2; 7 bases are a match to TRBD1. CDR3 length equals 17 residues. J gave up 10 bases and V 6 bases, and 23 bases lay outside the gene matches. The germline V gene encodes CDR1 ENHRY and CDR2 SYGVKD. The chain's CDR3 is CAIRTRGQITDNYNYTF. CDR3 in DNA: TGTGCCATCAGAACTCGGGGACAGATTACCGATAACTATAACTACACCTTC.

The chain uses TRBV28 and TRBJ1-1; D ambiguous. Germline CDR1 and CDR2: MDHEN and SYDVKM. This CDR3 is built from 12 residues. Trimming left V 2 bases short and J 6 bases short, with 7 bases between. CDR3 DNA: TGTGCCAGCAGTTTAGAGGTCGCTGAAGCTTTCTTT. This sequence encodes CASSLEVAEAFF.

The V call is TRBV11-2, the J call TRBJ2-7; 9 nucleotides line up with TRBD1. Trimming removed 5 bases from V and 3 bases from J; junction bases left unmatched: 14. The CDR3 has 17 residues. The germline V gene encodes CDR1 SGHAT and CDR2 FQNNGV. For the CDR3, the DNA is TGTGCCAGCAGCGCCCGGGACAGGGCGTCGGGCTACTACGAGCAGTACTTC. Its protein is CASSARDRASGYYEQYF. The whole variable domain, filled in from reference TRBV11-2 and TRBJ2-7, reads EAGVAQSPRYKIIEKRQSVAFWCNPISGHATLYWYQQILGQGPKLLIQFQNNGVVDDSQLPKDRFSAERLKGVDSTLKIQPAKLEDSAVYLCASSARDRASGYYEQYFGPGTRLTVT.

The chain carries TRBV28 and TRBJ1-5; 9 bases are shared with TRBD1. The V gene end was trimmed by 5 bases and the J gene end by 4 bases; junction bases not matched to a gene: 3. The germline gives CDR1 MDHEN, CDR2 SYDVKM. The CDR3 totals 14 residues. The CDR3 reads CASSRTGENQPQHF. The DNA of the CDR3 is TGTGCCAGCAGTAGGACAGGGGAAAATCAGCCCCAGCATTTT.

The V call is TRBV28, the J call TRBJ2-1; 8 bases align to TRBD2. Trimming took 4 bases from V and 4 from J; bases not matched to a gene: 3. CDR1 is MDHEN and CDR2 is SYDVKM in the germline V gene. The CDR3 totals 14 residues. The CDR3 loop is CASSSGTRYNEQFF. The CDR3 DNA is TGTGCCAGCAGTTCCGGGACTAGATACAATGAGCAGTTCTTC.

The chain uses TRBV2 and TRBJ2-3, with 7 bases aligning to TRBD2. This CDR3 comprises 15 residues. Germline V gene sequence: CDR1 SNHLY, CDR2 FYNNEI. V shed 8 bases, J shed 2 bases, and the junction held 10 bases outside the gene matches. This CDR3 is CASSGGGVHTDTQYF. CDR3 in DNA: TGTGCCAGCTCCGGGGGAGGGGTCCACACAGATACGCAGTATTTT.

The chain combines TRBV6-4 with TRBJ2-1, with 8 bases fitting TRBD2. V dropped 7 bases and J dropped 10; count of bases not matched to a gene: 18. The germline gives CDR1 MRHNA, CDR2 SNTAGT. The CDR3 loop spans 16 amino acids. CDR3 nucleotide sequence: TGTGCCAGCACCGAATATCCGGGACTAGGGGTTCAAGAGCAGTTCTTC. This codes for CASTEYPGLGVQEQFF.

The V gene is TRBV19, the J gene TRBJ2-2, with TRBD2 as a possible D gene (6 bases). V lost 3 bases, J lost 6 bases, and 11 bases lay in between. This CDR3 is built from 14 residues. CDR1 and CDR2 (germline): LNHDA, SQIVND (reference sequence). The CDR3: CASSISGDPGELFF. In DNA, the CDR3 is TGTGCCAGTAGTATTTCGGGGGACCCCGGGGAGCTGTTTTTT. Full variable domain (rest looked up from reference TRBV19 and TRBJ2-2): DGGITQSPKYLFRKEGQNVTLSCEQNLNHDAMYWYRQDPGQGLRLIYYSQIVNDFQKGDIAEGYSVSREKKESFPLTVTSAQKNPTAFYLCASSISGDPGELFFGEGSRLTVL.

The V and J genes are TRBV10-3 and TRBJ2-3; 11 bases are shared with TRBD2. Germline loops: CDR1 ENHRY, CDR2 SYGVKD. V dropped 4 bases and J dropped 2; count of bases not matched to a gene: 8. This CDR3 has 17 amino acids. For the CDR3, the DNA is TGTGCCATCAGTGTTAGGTCACTAGCGGGAGCCACAGATACGCAGTATTTT. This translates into CAISVRSLAGATDTQYF.

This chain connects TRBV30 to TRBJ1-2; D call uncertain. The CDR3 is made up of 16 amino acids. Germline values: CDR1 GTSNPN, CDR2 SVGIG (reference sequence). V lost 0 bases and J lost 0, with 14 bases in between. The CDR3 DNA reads TGTGCCTGGAGTGTAGAGGGCAGAATTTCTAACTATGGCTACACCTTC. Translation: CAWSVEGRISNYGYTF.

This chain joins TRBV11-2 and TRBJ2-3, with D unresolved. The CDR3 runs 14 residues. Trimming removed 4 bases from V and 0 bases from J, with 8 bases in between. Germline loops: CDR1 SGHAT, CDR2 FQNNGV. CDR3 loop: CASSSLPSTDTQYF. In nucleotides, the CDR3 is TGTGCCAGCAGCTCCCTCCCGAGCACAGATACGCAGTATTTT.

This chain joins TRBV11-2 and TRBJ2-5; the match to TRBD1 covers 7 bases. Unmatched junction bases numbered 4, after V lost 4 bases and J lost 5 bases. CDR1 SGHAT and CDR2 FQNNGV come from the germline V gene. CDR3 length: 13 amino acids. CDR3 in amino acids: CASSSGRGETQYF. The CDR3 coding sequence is TGTGCCAGCAGCTCAGGCAGGGGGGAGACCCAGTACTTC.

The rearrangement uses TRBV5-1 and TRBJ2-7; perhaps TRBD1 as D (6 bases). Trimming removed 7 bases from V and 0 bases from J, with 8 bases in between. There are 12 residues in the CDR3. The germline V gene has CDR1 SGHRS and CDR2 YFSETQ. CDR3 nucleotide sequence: TGCGCCAGCTGGGACAACTCCTACGAGCAGTACTTC. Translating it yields CASWDNSYEQYF.

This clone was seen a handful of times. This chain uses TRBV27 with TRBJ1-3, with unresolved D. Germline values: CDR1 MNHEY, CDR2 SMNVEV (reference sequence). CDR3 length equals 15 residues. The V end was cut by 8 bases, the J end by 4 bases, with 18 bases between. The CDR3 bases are TGTGCCAGCTCCCAAGGCACAGATCTCGGAAACACCATATATTTT. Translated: CASSQGTDLGNTIYF.

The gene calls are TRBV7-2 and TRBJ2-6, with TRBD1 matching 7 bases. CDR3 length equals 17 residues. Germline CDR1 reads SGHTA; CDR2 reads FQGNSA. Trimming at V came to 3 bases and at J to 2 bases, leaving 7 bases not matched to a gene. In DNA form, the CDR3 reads TGTGCCAGCAGCTTTTCGCAAGGGGGCCCTGGGGCCAACGTCCTGACTTTC. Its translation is CASSFSQGGPGANVLTF.

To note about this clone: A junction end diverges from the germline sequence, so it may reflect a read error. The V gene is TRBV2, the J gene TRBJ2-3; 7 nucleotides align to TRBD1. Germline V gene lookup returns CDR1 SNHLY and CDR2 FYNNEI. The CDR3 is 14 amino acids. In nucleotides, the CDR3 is TGTGCCAGCAGTGAACAGGGGGATGGAGATATGCAGTATTTT. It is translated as CASSEQGDGDMQYF.

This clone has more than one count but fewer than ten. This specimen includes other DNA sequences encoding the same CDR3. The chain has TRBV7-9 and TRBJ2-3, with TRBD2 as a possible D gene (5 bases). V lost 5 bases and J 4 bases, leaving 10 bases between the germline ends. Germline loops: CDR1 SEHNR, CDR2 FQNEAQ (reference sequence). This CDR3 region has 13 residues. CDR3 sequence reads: CASSPRGPDTQYF. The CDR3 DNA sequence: TGTGCCAGCAGCCCCAGAGGGCCAGATACGCAGTATTTT.

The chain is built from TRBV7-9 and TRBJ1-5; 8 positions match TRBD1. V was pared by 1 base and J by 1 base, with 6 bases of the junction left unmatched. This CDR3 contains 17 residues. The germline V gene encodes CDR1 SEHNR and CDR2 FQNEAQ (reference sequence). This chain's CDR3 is CASSLGSRTGSNQPQHF. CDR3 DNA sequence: TGTGCCAGCAGCTTAGGTTCCAGGACAGGGAGCAATCAGCCCCAGCATTTT.

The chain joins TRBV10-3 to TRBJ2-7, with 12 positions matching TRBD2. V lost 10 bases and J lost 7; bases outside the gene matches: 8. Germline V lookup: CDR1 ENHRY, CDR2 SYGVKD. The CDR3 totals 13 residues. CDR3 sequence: CATGLAGGREQYF. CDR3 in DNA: TGTGCCACGGGACTAGCGGGTGGCCGTGAGCAGTACTTC.

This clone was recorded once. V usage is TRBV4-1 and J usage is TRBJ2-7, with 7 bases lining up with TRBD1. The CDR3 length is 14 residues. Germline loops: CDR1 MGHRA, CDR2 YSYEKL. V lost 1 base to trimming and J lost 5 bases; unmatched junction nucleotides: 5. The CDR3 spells CASSQGTGEHEQYF. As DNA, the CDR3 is TGCGCCAGCAGCCAAGGCACAGGGGAACACGAGCAGTACTTC.

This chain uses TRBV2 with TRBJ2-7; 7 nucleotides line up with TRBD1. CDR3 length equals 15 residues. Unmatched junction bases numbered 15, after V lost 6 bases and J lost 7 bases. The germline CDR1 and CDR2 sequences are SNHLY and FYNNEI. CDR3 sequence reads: CASSARQGVYVEQYF. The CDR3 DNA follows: TGTGCCAGCAGCGCGCGACAGGGCGTCTACGTAGAGCAGTACTTC.

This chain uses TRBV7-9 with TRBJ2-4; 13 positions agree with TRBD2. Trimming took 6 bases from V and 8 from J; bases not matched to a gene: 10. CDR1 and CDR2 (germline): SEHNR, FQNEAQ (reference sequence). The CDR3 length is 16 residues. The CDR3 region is CASSSRTSGRGDIQYF. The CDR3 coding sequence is TGTGCCAGCAGTAGTAGGACTAGCGGGAGAGGAGACATTCAGTACTTC.

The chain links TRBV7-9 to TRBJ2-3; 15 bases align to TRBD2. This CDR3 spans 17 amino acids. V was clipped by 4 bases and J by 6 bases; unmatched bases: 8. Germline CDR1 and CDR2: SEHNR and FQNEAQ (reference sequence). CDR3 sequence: CASSSGLAGGVMDTQYF. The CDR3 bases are TGTGCCAGCAGCTCAGGACTAGCGGGGGGGGTTATGGATACGCAGTATTTT.

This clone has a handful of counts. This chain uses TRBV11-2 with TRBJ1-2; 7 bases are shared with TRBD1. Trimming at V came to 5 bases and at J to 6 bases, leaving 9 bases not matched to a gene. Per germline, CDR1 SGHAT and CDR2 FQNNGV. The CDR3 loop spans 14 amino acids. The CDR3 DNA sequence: TGTGCCAGCAGCCTCCTTGGAGGGGGCGATGGCTACACCTTC. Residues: CASSLLGGGDGYTF.

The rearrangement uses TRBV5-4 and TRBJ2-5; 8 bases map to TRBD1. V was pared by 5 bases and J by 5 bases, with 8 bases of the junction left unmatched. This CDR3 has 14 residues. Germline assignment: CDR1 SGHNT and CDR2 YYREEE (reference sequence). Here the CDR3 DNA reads TGTGCCAGCAGTCGACAGGGGTCGGGTGAGACCCAGTACTTC. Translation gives CASSRQGSGETQYF.